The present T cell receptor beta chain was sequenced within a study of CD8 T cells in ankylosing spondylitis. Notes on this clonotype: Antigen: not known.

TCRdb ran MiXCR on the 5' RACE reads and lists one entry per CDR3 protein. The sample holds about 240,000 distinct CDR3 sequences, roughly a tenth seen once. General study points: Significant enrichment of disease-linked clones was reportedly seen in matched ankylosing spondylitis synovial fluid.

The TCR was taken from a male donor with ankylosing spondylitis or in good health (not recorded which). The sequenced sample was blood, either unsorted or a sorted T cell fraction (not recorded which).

CDR3 DNA sequence: TGTGCCAGCAGCTTAGTAGACAACGTCTACACCTTC. Translation: CASSLVDNVYTF. The chain joins TRBV13 to TRBJ1-2; no definite D call. The germline CDR1 and CDR2 sequences are PRHDT and FYEKMQ (reference sequence). The CDR3 runs 12 residues. V gave up 1 base and J gave up 10 bases, with 10 bases separating them.